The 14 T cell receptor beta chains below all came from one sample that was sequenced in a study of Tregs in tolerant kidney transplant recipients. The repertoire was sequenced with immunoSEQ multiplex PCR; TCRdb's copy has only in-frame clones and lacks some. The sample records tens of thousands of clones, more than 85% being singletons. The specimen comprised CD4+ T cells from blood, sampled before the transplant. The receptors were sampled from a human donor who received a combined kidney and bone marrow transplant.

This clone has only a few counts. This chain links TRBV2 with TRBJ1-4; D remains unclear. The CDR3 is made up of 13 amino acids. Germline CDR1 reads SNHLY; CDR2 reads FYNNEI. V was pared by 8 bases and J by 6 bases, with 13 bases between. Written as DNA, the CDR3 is TGTGCCAGCCGACCCCCGGACTATGAAAAACTGTTTTTT. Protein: CASRPPDYEKLFF.

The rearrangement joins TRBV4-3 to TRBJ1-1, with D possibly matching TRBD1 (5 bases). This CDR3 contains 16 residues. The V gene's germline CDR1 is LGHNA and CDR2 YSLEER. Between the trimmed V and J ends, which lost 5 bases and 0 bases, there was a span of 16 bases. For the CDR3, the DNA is TGCGCCAGCAGCAAGGACAACCGAATATTGAACACTGAAGCTTTCTTT. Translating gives CASSKDNRILNTEAFF.

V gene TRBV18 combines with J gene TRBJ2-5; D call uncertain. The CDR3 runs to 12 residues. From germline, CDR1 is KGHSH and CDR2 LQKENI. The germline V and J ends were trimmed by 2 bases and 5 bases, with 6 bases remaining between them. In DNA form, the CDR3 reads TGTGCCAGCTCACCATCGGAGGAGACCCAGTACTTC. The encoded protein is CASSPSEETQYF.

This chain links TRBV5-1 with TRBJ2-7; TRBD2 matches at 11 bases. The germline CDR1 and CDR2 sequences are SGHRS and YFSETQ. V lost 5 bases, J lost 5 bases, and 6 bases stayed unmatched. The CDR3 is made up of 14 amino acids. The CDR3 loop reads CASRGSGGADEQYF. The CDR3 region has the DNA TGCGCCAGCAGAGGTAGCGGGGGGGCTGACGAGCAGTACTTC.

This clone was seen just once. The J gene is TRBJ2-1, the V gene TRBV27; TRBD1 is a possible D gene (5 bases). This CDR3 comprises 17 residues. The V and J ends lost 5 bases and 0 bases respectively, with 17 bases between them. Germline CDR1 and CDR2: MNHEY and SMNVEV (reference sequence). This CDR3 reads CASSLYGGQGSYNEQFF. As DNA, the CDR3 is TGTGCCAGCAGTCTTTATGGTGGCCAGGGCTCCTACAATGAGCAGTTCTTC.

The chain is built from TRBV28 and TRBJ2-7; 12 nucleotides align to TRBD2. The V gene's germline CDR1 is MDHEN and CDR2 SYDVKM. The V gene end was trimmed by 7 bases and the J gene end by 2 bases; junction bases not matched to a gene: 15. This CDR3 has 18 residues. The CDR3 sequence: CASTTTGTSGFLTYEQYF. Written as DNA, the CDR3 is TGTGCCAGCACCACAACCGGGACTAGCGGGTTCCTGACCTACGAGCAGTACTTC.

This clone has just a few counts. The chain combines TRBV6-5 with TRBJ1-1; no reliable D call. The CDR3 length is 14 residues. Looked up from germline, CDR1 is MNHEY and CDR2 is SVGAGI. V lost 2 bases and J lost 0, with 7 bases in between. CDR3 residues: CASSYGGLNTEAFF. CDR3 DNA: TGTGCCAGCAGTTACGGCGGATTGAACACTGAAGCTTTCTTT.

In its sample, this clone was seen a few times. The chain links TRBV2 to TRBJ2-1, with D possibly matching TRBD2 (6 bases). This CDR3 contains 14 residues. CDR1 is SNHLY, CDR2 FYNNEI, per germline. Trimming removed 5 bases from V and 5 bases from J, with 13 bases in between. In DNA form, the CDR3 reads TGTGCCAGCAGTAGGGACTCAAGCCACAATGAGCAGTTCTTC. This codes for CASSRDSSHNEQFF. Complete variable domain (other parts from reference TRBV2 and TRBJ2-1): EPEVTQTPSHQVTQMGQEVILRCVPISNHLYFYWYRQILGQKVEFLVSFYNNEISEKSEIFDDQFSVERPDGSNFTLKIRSTKLEDSAMYFCASSRDSSHNEQFFGPGTRLTVL.

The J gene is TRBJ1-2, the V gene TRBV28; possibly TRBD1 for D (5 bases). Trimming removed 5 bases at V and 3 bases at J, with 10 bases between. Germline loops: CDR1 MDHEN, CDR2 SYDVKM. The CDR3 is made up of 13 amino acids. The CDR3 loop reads CASSLDRDYGYTF. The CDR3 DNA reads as TGTGCCAGCAGTCTCGACAGAGACTATGGCTACACCTTC.

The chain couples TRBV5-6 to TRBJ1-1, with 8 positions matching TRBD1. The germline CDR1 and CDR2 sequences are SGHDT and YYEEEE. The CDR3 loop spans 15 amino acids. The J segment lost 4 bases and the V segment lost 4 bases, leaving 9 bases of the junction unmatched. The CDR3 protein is CASSTGQGWSTEAFF. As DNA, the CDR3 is TGTGCCAGCAGCACAGGACAGGGCTGGAGCACTGAAGCTTTCTTT.

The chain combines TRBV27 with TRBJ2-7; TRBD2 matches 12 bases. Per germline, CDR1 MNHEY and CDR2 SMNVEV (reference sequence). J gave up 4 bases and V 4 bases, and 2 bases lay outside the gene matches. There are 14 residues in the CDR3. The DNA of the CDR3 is TGTGCCAGCAGTTCGACTAGCGGGAGTTACGAGCAGTACTTC. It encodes CASSSTSGSYEQYF.

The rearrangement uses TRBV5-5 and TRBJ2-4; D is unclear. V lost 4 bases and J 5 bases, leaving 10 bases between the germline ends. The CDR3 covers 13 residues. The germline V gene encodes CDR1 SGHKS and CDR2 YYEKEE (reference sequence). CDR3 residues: CASSPHGENIQYF. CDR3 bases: TGTGCCAGCAGCCCTCACGGAGAAAACATTCAGTACTTC.

The CDR3 protein is CASSRGGNNPIYEQYF. CDR3 nucleotides: TGTGCCAGCAGCCGGGGGGGTAATAATCCCATCTACGAGCAGTACTTC. J is TRBJ2-7 and V is TRBV5-6, with TRBD2 matching 8 bases. Germline CDR1 reads SGHDT; CDR2 reads YYEEEE. This CDR3 is built from 16 residues. J lost 3 bases, V lost 4 bases, and 12 bases had no gene match.

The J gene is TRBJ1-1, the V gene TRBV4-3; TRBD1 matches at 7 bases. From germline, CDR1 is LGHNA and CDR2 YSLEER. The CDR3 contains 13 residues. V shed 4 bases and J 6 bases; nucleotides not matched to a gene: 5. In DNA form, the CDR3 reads TGCGCCAGCAGCCTACAGGGGAAAGCTGAAGCTTTCTTT. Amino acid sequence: CASSLQGKAEAFF.